The 24 T cell receptor beta chains reported below all come from one sample, sequenced in a study of graft-versus-host responses after intestinal transplantation (dated by TCRdb to about 2021). Library preparation used the immunoSEQ multiplex PCR assay. TCRdb stores this immuneACCESS table with in-frame sequences only. Part of the clones is absent; in the studies checked, under half of the shortfall reflects unresolved V genes, and no reason is known for the rest. The sample records roughly 92,000 clones, about 85% of which are singletons. Of the sample, approximately 0.28% is held by the ten largest clones. Sample time point, as interpreted from the label and publication: cells obtained before transplantation from donor or recipient. Their cognate antigens are unknown. This specimen was unstimulated CD4+ T cells sorted from spleen or lymph node cells, taken before transplant. The receptors here all came from a human donor who was the organ donor for an intestinal transplant.

The chain is built from TRBV7-2 and TRBJ2-7; 7 bases map to TRBD1. V lost 5 bases and J lost 3; bases outside the gene matches: 4. CDR1 and CDR2 (germline): SGHTA, FQGNSA. This CDR3 is 13 amino acids long. The CDR3 sequence: CASSTWDSYEQYF. The CDR3 DNA sequence: TGTGCCAGCAGCACCTGGGACAGCTACGAGCAGTACTTC.

The chain has TRBV7-8 and TRBJ2-1; TRBD2 is a possible D gene (5 bases). This CDR3 is 16 amino acids long. Germline V gives CDR1 SGHVS, CDR2 FQNEAQ. V was cut by 1 base and J by 6 bases, with 16 bases left in between. This CDR3 reads CASSLVVLLRANEQFF. CDR3 nucleotides: TGTGCCAGCAGCTTAGTAGTGCTCCTGAGGGCCAATGAGCAGTTCTTC.

The genes are TRBV5-4 and TRBJ2-1; 14 bases agree with TRBD2. Germline CDR1 and CDR2: SGHNT and YYREEE (reference sequence). Germline trimming cut 4 bases from V and 10 bases from J; bases unmatched to any gene: 16. The CDR3 spans 18 residues. CDR3 protein: CASSQTVAGLAGAWEQFF. In DNA, the CDR3 is TGTGCCAGCAGCCAAACCGTCGCGGGACTAGCGGGAGCCTGGGAGCAGTTCTTC.

The chain is built from TRBV19 and TRBJ1-4, with 9 bases that match TRBD1. The germline V gene has CDR1 LNHDA and CDR2 SQIVND (reference sequence). With V trimmed by 3 bases and J by 5 bases, 7 bases remained unmatched. There are 16 residues in the CDR3. In nucleotides, the CDR3 is TGTGCCAGTAGTATCCGGGGACAGGGTGGGAATGAAAAACTGTTTTTT. Translating gives CASSIRGQGGNEKLFF.

This clone has just one count. The chain combines TRBV25-1 with TRBJ2-4; 12 bases fit TRBD2. The CDR3 runs 17 residues. V shed 4 bases, J shed 7 bases, and the junction held 11 bases outside the gene matches. Germline-derived CDR1 and CDR2 are MGHDK and SYGVNS. CDR3 DNA sequence: TGTGCCAGCAGTGCCTGGACTAGCGGGGCCGAGAGGAACATTCAGTACTTC. Its protein product is CASSAWTSGAERNIQYF.

V and J are TRBV11-3 and TRBJ2-1, with TRBD1 matching over 8 bases. The CDR3 covers 16 residues. The V gene end was trimmed by 0 bases and the J gene end by 4 bases; junction bases not matched to a gene: 5. Germline CDR1 and CDR2: SGHNT and YENEEA. As DNA, the CDR3 is TGTGCCAGCAGCTTAGATTCCAGGGGGCTTTACAATGAGCAGTTCTTC. Translating gives CASSLDSRGLYNEQFF. The full variable domain, in which reference TRBV11-3 and TRBJ2-1 provide the parts outside the CDR3, is EAGVVQSPRYKIIEKKQPVAFWCNPISGHNTLYWYLQNLGQGPELLIRYENEEAVDDSQLPKDRFSAERLKGVDSTLKIQPAELGDSAVYLCASSLDSRGLYNEQFFGPGTRLTVL.

As DNA, the CDR3 is TGCGCCAGCAGCGCCCCGGGGGTGGCCGGCGAGCAGTACTTC. Translation: CASSAPGVAGEQYF. The gene calls are TRBV5-1 and TRBJ2-7, with D maybe TRBD2 (6 bases). The CDR3 is 14 amino acids. Trimming removed 4 bases at V and 6 bases at J, with 17 bases between. The germline V gene encodes CDR1 SGHRS and CDR2 YFSETQ.

This chain uses TRBV6-5 with TRBJ2-7, with 8 bases fitting TRBD2. Germline V gene data show CDR1 as MNHEY and CDR2 as SVGAGI. Trimming at V came to 3 bases and at J to 2 bases, leaving 9 bases not matched to a gene. The CDR3 spans 16 residues. DNA of the CDR3: TGTGCCAGCAGTTATTCGATAGCGGGGATGGCCTACGAGCAGTACTTC. It is translated as CASSYSIAGMAYEQYF.

This chain uses TRBV7-8 with TRBJ2-3; weak D call: TRBD2 (5 bases). Trimming stripped 0 bases from V and 0 bases from J, with 10 bases between. The germline V gene encodes CDR1 SGHVS and CDR2 FQNEAQ. CDR3 size: 16 residues. CDR3 amino acids: CASSLAVGVSTDTQYF. The CDR3 DNA is TGTGCCAGCAGCTTAGCGGTCGGGGTTAGCACAGATACGCAGTATTTT.

This clone was found once. The rearrangement uses TRBV12-5 and TRBJ2-3; weak D call: TRBD2 (6 bases). CDR1 is LGHNT, CDR2 FRNRAP, per germline. Trimming removed 11 bases at V and 1 base at J, with 16 bases between. The CDR3 extends over 14 amino acids. The CDR3 loop is CAVPDGGGTDTQYF. The CDR3 nucleotides read TGTGCTGTCCCGGACGGCGGGGGCACAGATACGCAGTATTTT.

The gene calls are TRBV16 and TRBJ1-5, with TRBD1 as a possible D gene (6 bases). Germline V gene sequence: CDR1 KGHSY, CDR2 FQNENV. The CDR3 is 17 residues long. Trimming cost V 4 bases and J 5 bases, with 21 bases left between them. Written as DNA, the CDR3 is TGTGCCAGCAGCCGCCACCTTGCGGGGGGCGTGGATCAGCCCCAGCATTTT. Translating gives CASSRHLAGGVDQPQHF.

V is TRBV28 and J is TRBJ2-7, with 13 bases fitting TRBD2. This CDR3 is built from 20 residues. The J segment lost 0 bases and the V segment lost 6 bases, leaving 17 bases of the junction unmatched. Germline lookup yields CDR1 MDHEN and CDR2 SYDVKM. The CDR3 coding sequence is TGTGCCAGCAGACCCACTACCGGGACTAGCGGGATCTTCAGCTCCTACGAGCAGTACTTC. It is translated as CASRPTTGTSGIFSSYEQYF. The whole variable domain, filled in from reference TRBV28 and TRBJ2-7, reads DVKVTQSSRYLVKRTGEKVFLECVQDMDHENMFWYRQDPGLGLRLIYFSYDVKMKEKGDIPEGYSVSREKKERFSLILESASTNQTSMYLCASRPTTGTSGIFSSYEQYFGPGTRLTVT.

J is TRBJ2-5 and V is TRBV5-6, with a weak D call TRBD2 (5 bases). CDR1 is SGHDT, CDR2 YYEEEE, per germline. The CDR3 contains 13 residues. Deletions cut 4 bases from V and 4 bases from J, with 11 bases between. The CDR3, as DNA: TGTGCCAGCAGCCCGGGGTTTGGAGAGACCCAGTACTTC. It translates to CASSPGFGETQYF.

This chain links TRBV4-1 with TRBJ2-1; 7 bases are a match to TRBD2. CDR3 size: 16 residues. Germline CDR1 MGHRA, CDR2 YSYEKL. The ends lost 0 bases at V and 0 bases at J; junction bases unmatched: 2. The CDR3 bases are TGCGCCAGCAGCCAAGAGGGCGGGAGCTCCTACAATGAGCAGTTCTTC. This codes for CASSQEGGSSYNEQFF.

The CDR3 here is CASSYLGVTDTQYF. The CDR3 DNA is TGTGCCAGCAGTTATTTAGGGGTAACAGATACGCAGTATTTT. The V and J genes are TRBV6-6 and TRBJ2-3; D possibly corresponds to TRBD1 (5 bases). The length of the CDR3 is 14 residues. Per germline, CDR1 MNHNY and CDR2 SVGAGI (reference sequence). The ends were cut back, 3 bases at V and 3 bases at J, with 10 bases in the middle.

This clone was picked up a small number of times. J is TRBJ2-7 and V is TRBV2; 9 nucleotides agree with TRBD2. Germline lookup yields CDR1 SNHLY and CDR2 FYNNEI. Unmatched junction bases numbered 8, after V lost 8 bases and J lost 6 bases. The CDR3 loop spans 13 amino acids. The DNA of the CDR3 is TGTGCCAGCCTCGCGGGGGGGCTTGGCGAGCAGTACTTC. Protein sequence: CASLAGGLGEQYF.

The rearrangement uses TRBV5-1 and TRBJ1-4, with no clear D. Germline-derived CDR1 and CDR2 are SGHRS and YFSETQ. The CDR3 is made up of 13 amino acids. Trimming removed 5 bases at V and 2 bases at J, with 7 bases between. For the CDR3, the DNA is TGCGCCAGCAGTTCCCTTACTAATGAAAAACTGTTTTTT. Protein sequence: CASSSLTNEKLFF.

This rearrangement joins TRBV18 to TRBJ2-6, with a tentative D call TRBD2 (6 bases). CDR1 and CDR2 from the germline V gene are KGHSH and LQKENI. Trimming removed 4 bases at V and 3 bases at J, with 13 bases between. The length of the CDR3 is 16 residues. This chain's CDR3 is CASSLEGLSGANVLTF. DNA for the CDR3: TGTGCCAGCTCACTGGAGGGGTTAAGTGGGGCCAACGTCCTGACTTTC.

This clone was recorded once. This rearrangement joins TRBV27 to TRBJ2-2, with a weak D call TRBD1 (6 bases). The CDR3 runs to 15 residues. The V and J ends lost 5 bases and 6 bases respectively, with 16 bases between them. Germline values: CDR1 MNHEY, CDR2 SMNVEV (reference sequence). The chain's CDR3 is CASSPPTGPAGELFF. Written as DNA, the CDR3 is TGTGCCAGCAGTCCTCCTACAGGGCCCGCCGGGGAGCTGTTTTTT.

V usage is TRBV11-1 and J usage is TRBJ2-3; 10 bases align to TRBD2. Germline V CDR1 and CDR2: SGHAT, FQDESV (reference sequence). V shed 5 bases, J shed 1 base, and the junction held 3 bases outside the gene matches. There are 15 residues in the CDR3. CDR3: CASSLSGGGTDTQYF. CDR3 in DNA: TGTGCCAGCAGCCTCAGCGGGGGGGGCACAGATACGCAGTATTTT. Complete variable domain (other parts from reference TRBV11-1 and TRBJ2-3): EAEVAQSPRYKITEKSQAVAFWCDPISGHATLYWYRQILGQGPELLVQFQDESVVDDSQLPKDRFSAERLKGVDSTLKIQPAELGDSAMYLCASSLSGGGTDTQYFGPGTRLTVL.

This clone appeared once. In nucleotides, the CDR3 is TGTGCCAGCAGCCATTACGGGAGCGGGAAGGCGAGCTCCTACGAGCAGTACTTC. Protein product: CASSHYGSGKASSYEQYF. This chain links TRBV7-9 with TRBJ2-7; 7 bases map to TRBD2. The CDR3 contains 18 residues. Per germline, CDR1 SEHNR and CDR2 FQNEAQ (reference sequence). V was pared by 5 bases and J by 0 bases, with 16 bases of the junction left unmatched.

J is TRBJ2-1 and V is TRBV5-1, with 11 bases that match TRBD2. The germline CDR1 and CDR2 sequences are SGHRS and YFSETQ. J lost 7 bases, V lost 4 bases, and 10 bases had no gene match. The CDR3 covers 16 residues. CDR3 DNA sequence: TGCGCCAGCAGCCGACTATCGACTAGCGGGACAAATGAGCAGTTCTTC. Encoded protein: CASSRLSTSGTNEQFF.

The rearrangement links TRBV5-1 to TRBJ1-6; 10 bases map to TRBD1. CDR1 and CDR2 from the germline V gene are SGHRS and YFSETQ. Trimming at V came to 7 bases and at J to 6 bases, leaving 4 bases not matched to a gene. The CDR3 is 14 residues long. Here the CDR3 reads CASAGTGVNSPLHF. For the CDR3, the DNA is TGCGCCAGCGCTGGGACAGGGGTTAATTCACCCCTCCACTTT. The whole variable domain, filled in from reference TRBV5-1 and TRBJ1-6, reads KAGVTQTPRYLIKTRGQQVTLSCSPISGHRSVSWYQQTPGQGLQFLFEYFSETQRNKGNFPGRFSGRQFSNSRSEMNVSTLELGDSALYLCASAGTGVNSPLHFGNGTRLTVT.

CDR3 nucleotide sequence: TGTGCCAGCAGCAAATCGGTGAACACTGAAGCTTTCTTT. Residues: CASSKSVNTEAFF. This chain connects TRBV21-1 to TRBJ1-1. TRBV21-1 counts as a pseudogene. The CDR3 runs 13 residues.